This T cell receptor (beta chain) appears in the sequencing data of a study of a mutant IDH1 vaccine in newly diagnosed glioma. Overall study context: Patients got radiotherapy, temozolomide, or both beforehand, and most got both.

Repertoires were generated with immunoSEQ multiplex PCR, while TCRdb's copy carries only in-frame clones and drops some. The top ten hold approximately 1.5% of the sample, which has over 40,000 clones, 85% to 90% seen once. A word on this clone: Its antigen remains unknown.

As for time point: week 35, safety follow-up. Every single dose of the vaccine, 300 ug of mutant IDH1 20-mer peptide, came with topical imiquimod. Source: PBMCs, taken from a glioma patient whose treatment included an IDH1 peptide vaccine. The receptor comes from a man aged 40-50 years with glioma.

In nucleotides, the CDR3 is TGTGCCTGGAGCCGAGGGGGGGGTCAGCCCCAGCATTTT. It encodes CAWSRGGGQPQHF. This sequence joins TRBV30 and TRBJ1-5, with D possibly TRBD1 on 6 matching bases. The length of the CDR3 is 13 residues. Deletions cut 3 bases from V and 6 bases from J, with 12 bases between. Per the germline V gene, CDR1 is GTSNPN and CDR2 is SVGIG (reference sequence).